The 17 T cell receptor beta chains presented below share a single source sample, sequenced in a study of blood T cell repertoires in COVID-19. Assay: immunoSEQ multiplex PCR; the TCRdb copy retains only in-frame clones and omits some. The sample carries approximately 240,000 clones, around four fifths recorded once. Material: peripheral blood. The receptors derive from a woman in her sixties or seventies who had recovered from COVID-19.

V is TRBV6-2 or TRBV6-3 and J is TRBJ1-2; 7 bases map to TRBD1. The CDR3 length is 16 residues. Germline CDR1 MNHEY, CDR2 SVGEGT. The ends lost 2 bases at V and 5 bases at J; junction bases unmatched: 11. CDR3 in amino acids: CASSYTGTLTGYGYTF. CDR3 nucleotide sequence: TGTGCCAGCAGTTACACGGGGACACTGACAGGGTATGGCTACACCTTC.

The chain is built from TRBV19 and TRBJ1-6; D remains unclear. The V gene lost 6 bases and the J gene lost 9 bases, with 15 bases spanning the gap. This CDR3 comprises 14 residues. CDR1 and CDR2 (germline): LNHDA, SQIVND (reference sequence). CDR3 DNA sequence: TGTGCCAGTAGCGACGCCCCCGGCGGTTCACCCCTCCACTTT. Its translation: CASSDAPGGSPLHF.

V is TRBV3-1 (or the pseudogene TRBV3-2) and J is TRBJ2-7; weak D call: TRBD1 (5 bases). The CDR3 runs 14 residues. CDR1 and CDR2 (germline): LGHDT, YNNKEL (reference sequence). V shed 3 bases and J shed 5 bases, with 14 bases lying between them. DNA of the CDR3: TGTGCCAGCAGCCAGCCAGGGAAATCGAACGAGCAGTACTTC. This codes for CASSQPGKSNEQYF.

The V gene is TRBV7-2, the J gene TRBJ1-1; D might be TRBD1 (6 bases). The germline V gene encodes CDR1 SGHTA and CDR2 FQGNSA. V lost 2 bases and J lost 7, with 14 bases in between. The CDR3 is 14 residues long. The CDR3 DNA reads as TGTGCCAGCAGCTTAAACTCAGGGGATGGTGAAGCTTTCTTT. Translated: CASSLNSGDGEAFF.

The genes are TRBV7-2 and TRBJ1-1, with 8 nucleotides matching TRBD1. The CDR3 loop spans 17 amino acids. The V and J ends lost 5 bases and 0 bases, in that order; junction bases with no gene match: 11. CDR1 is SGHTA and CDR2 is FQGNSA in the germline V gene. The CDR3 bases are TGTGCCAGCAGCCACTGGACAGGGTACTTTATGAACACTGAAGCTTTCTTT. This sequence encodes CASSHWTGYFMNTEAFF.

CDR3 loop: CASTEQDRANTGELFF. The CDR3 nucleotides read TGTGCCAGCACCGAACAGGACAGGGCGAACACCGGGGAGCTGTTTTTT. V and J are TRBV5-4 and TRBJ2-2; 8 bases agree with TRBD1. Germline assignment: CDR1 SGHNT and CDR2 YYREEE (reference sequence). With 6 bases clipped from V and 0 bases from J, the junction kept 7 bases outside the gene matches. The CDR3 is 16 amino acids.

V gene TRBV5-6 combines with J gene TRBJ2-2; weak D call: TRBD2 (5 bases). Germline assignment: CDR1 SGHDT and CDR2 YYEEEE. V was pared by 2 bases and J by 4 bases, with 9 bases between. CDR3 length: 14 residues. The CDR3 coding sequence is TGTGCCAGCAGCTTACTGACTACCACCGGGGAGCTGTTTTTT. This translates into CASSLLTTTGELFF.

The chain has TRBV2 and TRBJ2-5, with 11 bases identical to TRBD2. The CDR3 spans 12 residues. Germline V gene lookup returns CDR1 SNHLY and CDR2 FYNNEI. With 6 bases clipped from V and 7 bases from J, the junction kept 1 base outside the gene matches. CDR3 sequence reads: CASSGLAGTQYF. The CDR3 bases are TGTGCCAGCAGCGGACTAGCGGGGACCCAGTACTTC.

This chain connects TRBV9 to TRBJ2-1, with a tentative D call TRBD2 (5 bases). CDR1 is SGDLS, CDR2 YYNGEE, per germline. CDR3 length equals 15 residues. The germline V and J ends were trimmed by 0 bases and 8 bases, with 15 bases remaining between them. The CDR3 here is CASSVGGYPADEQFF. DNA for the CDR3: TGTGCCAGCAGCGTAGGAGGGTACCCAGCCGATGAGCAGTTCTTC.

The rearrangement links TRBV19 to TRBJ2-2; tentatively, D is TRBD2 (6 bases). The CDR3 extends over 15 amino acids. Deletions cut 3 bases from V and 5 bases from J, with 13 bases between. In germline, CDR1 is LNHDA, CDR2 SQIVND (reference sequence). The CDR3 is CASSMEGRGTGELFF. The CDR3 DNA is TGTGCCAGTAGTATGGAGGGGCGGGGAACCGGGGAGCTGTTTTTT.

This clone was seen a single time. V usage is TRBV3-1 (or the pseudogene TRBV3-2) and J usage is TRBJ2-7, with 13 bases lining up with TRBD2. This CDR3 is 13 amino acids long. Germline-derived CDR1 and CDR2 are LGHDT and YNNKEL (reference sequence). V lost 4 bases, J lost 10 bases, and 4 bases stayed unmatched. The CDR3 DNA reads TGTGCCAGCAGCCTAGGGACTAGCGGGGCCCAGTACTTC. This translates into CASSLGTSGAQYF.

This clone was detected only once. The chain has TRBV7-3 and TRBJ2-7; maybe TRBD1 (5 bases). Germline CDR1 and CDR2: SGHTA and FQGTGA. This CDR3 spans 15 amino acids. With 1 base removed from V and 5 bases from J, the gap between germline ends came to 15 bases. The CDR3 DNA follows: TGTGCCAGCAGCTTAAAAGGGGTCGGGCCAGACGAGCAGTACTTC. This sequence encodes CASSLKGVGPDEQYF.

V is TRBV6-6 and J is TRBJ1-1, with 10 bases lining up with TRBD1. Germline assignment: CDR1 MNHNY and CDR2 SVGAGI (reference sequence). With V trimmed by 5 bases and J by 5 bases, 5 bases remained unmatched. CDR3 size: 14 residues. CDR3 DNA sequence: TGTGCCAGCAGTCGGGACAGGGGTTGGACTGAAGCTTTCTTT. Amino acids: CASSRDRGWTEAFF.

The V call is TRBV18, the J call TRBJ2-1; 8 bases fit TRBD1. CDR3 length: 17 residues. V lost 3 bases to trimming and J lost 1 base; unmatched junction nucleotides: 8. Germline loops: CDR1 KGHSH, CDR2 LQKENI. CDR3 sequence: CASSPGTGTGSYNEQFF. CDR3 DNA sequence: TGTGCCAGCTCACCGGGGACAGGTACAGGGTCCTACAATGAGCAGTTCTTC.

The chain combines TRBV2 with TRBJ1-5; 10 bases match TRBD1. This CDR3 has 17 amino acids. V shed 4 bases and J 1 base; nucleotides not matched to a gene: 7. Germline V gene sequence: CDR1 SNHLY, CDR2 FYNNEI. CDR3 residues: CASSGDRGRGSNQPQHF. In nucleotides, the CDR3 is TGTGCCAGCAGTGGAGACAGGGGGCGGGGGAGCAATCAGCCCCAGCATTTT.

This CDR3 reads CSVGLTGTAYNEQFF. In nucleotides, the CDR3 is TGCAGCGTGGGACTTACCGGGACAGCGTACAATGAGCAGTTCTTC. The rearrangement links TRBV29-1 to TRBJ2-1; TRBD1 is a possible D gene (7 bases). Germline V lookup: CDR1 SQVTM, CDR2 ANQGSEA. CDR3 size: 15 residues. Deletions cut 6 bases from V and 4 bases from J, with 19 bases between.

This rearrangement joins TRBV6-5 to TRBJ2-3, with 7 bases fitting TRBD2. Germline loops: CDR1 MNHEY, CDR2 SVGAGI. J was trimmed by 4 bases and V by 6 bases; bases with no gene match: 7. The CDR3 is 14 amino acids. As DNA, the CDR3 is TGTGCCAGCAGCCTCGTACTAGCGTCAGATACGCAGTATTTT. Its protein product is CASSLVLASDTQYF.